This TCR beta chain was sequenced for a study of T cell responses to AZD1222 COVID-19 vaccine. Assay: immunoSEQ multiplex PCR; the TCRdb copy retains only in-frame clones and omits some. The profile shows roughly 100,000 clones, 91% of them singletons. CDR3 size: 14 residues. CDR1 is MDHEN and CDR2 is SYDVKM in the germline V gene. V was trimmed by 7 bases and J by 4 bases, leaving 16 bases between them. This TCR was sampled from an adult in good health. This chain uses TRBV28 with TRBJ1-2; D remains ambiguous. The specimen was peripheral blood, collected on day 0 of AZD1222 vaccination. CDR3 sequence: CASTSLGSGYGYTF. The DNA for the CDR3 is TGTGCCAGCACCTCTCTCGGCAGCGGCTATGGCTACACCTTC.